The 32 T cell receptor beta chains reported below all come from one sample, sequenced in a study of cytomegalovirus exposure and HLA in healthy donors. A multiplex PCR was run with 60 Vbeta primers and 13 Jbeta primers. Generated by immunoSEQ multiplex PCR, the TCRdb table keeps only in-frame clones and is missing some. The sample includes over 150,000 clones, 60% to 80% of them seen just once. Sequencing was done on a sample of PBMCs. The receptors were gathered from a woman between 25 and 40 years old in good health and CMV-seropositive.

This chain connects TRBV13 to TRBJ1-1; D is unresolved. The germline gives CDR1 PRHDT, CDR2 FYEKMQ (reference sequence). The CDR3 extends over 14 amino acids. Deletions cut 0 bases from V and 1 base from J, with 6 bases between. This chain's CDR3 is CASSLGGENTEAFF. CDR3 nucleotides: TGTGCCAGCAGCTTAGGGGGAGAGAACACTGAAGCTTTCTTT. Supplemented by reference TRBV13 and TRBJ1-1, the full variable domain reads AAGVIQSPRHLIKEKRETATLKCYPIPRHDTVYWYQQGPGQDPQFLISFYEKMQSDKGSIPDRFSAQQFSDYHSELNMSSLELGDSALYFCASSLGGENTEAFFGQGTRLTVV.

This clone was observed a handful of times. The J gene is TRBJ2-1, the V gene TRBV5-1; D gene ambiguous. V was cut by 1 base and J by 2 bases, with 16 bases left in between. The CDR3 is 17 residues long. Per germline, CDR1 SGHRS and CDR2 YFSETQ. DNA of the CDR3: TGCGCCAGCAGCTTGAGGAGTACGTCTATTGCCTACAATGAGCAGTTCTTC. As protein: CASSLRSTSIAYNEQFF.

V usage is TRBV19 and J usage is TRBJ1-4; 10 nucleotides align to TRBD1. This CDR3 comprises 16 residues. With 6 bases clipped from V and 8 bases from J, the junction kept 12 bases outside the gene matches. The V gene's germline CDR1 is LNHDA and CDR2 SQIVND (reference sequence). CDR3 amino acids: CASRTSDRGQGEKLFF. The CDR3, as DNA: TGTGCCAGTAGGACCTCCGACAGGGGGCAAGGAGAAAAACTGTTTTTT.

The chain couples TRBV5-6 to TRBJ1-6, with a possible D match to TRBD1 (5 bases). This CDR3 is 16 amino acids long. V was clipped by 0 bases and J by 9 bases, with 16 bases between them. Germline V gene sequence: CDR1 SGHDT, CDR2 YYEEEE. The chain's CDR3 is CASSLVHARVPSPLHF. The CDR3 DNA sequence: TGTGCCAGCAGCTTGGTCCATGCCAGGGTGCCTTCACCCCTCCACTTT. Combining the CDR3 with reference TRBV5-6 and TRBJ1-6 gives the whole variable domain DAGVTQSPTHLIKTRGQQVTLRCSPKSGHDTVSWYQQALGQGPQFIFQYYEEEERQRGNFPDRFSGHQFPNYSSELNVNALLLGDSALYLCASSLVHARVPSPLHFGNGTRLTVT.

This rearrangement joins TRBV13 to TRBJ2-1, with 7 bases that match TRBD1. With V trimmed by 2 bases and J by 7 bases, 5 bases remained unmatched. CDR1 and CDR2 from the germline V gene are PRHDT and FYEKMQ (reference sequence). The CDR3 has 14 amino acids. For the CDR3, the DNA is TGTGCCAGCAGCTTACAGGGGGTAGGGAATGAGCAGTTCTTC. Its translation: CASSLQGVGNEQFF.

The rearrangement joins TRBV28 to TRBJ1-5; no reliable D call. Trimming took 3 bases from V and 0 from J, leaving 3 bases between them. The CDR3 sequence is 13 residues long. Germline V gene data show CDR1 as MDHEN and CDR2 as SYDVKM. CDR3 nucleotide sequence: TGTGCCAGCAGTTTTAATAGCAATCAGCCCCAGCATTTT. Translation: CASSFNSNQPQHF.

The V call is TRBV29-1, the J call TRBJ1-2; the D gene is possibly TRBD1 (5 bases). The V and J ends lost 1 base and 5 bases respectively, with 17 bases between them. Germline V gene sequence: CDR1 SQVTM, CDR2 ANQGSEA. CDR3 length: 15 amino acids. CDR3 coding DNA: TGCAGCGTTGAAGCCTCCGGGGGGTCTATTTATGGCTACACCTTC. Translated: CSVEASGGSIYGYTF. The whole variable domain, filled in from reference TRBV29-1 and TRBJ1-2, reads SAVISQKPSRDICQRGTSLTIQCQVDSQVTMMFWYRQQPGQSLTLIATANQGSEATYESGFVIDKFPISRPNLTFSTLTVSNMSPEDSSIYLCSVEASGGSIYGYTFGSGTRLTVV.

The rearrangement links TRBV2 to TRBJ2-7; possible D gene TRBD2, 5 bases. CDR3 length: 13 residues. V lost 4 bases and J 4 bases, leaving 11 bases between the germline ends. CDR1 is SNHLY and CDR2 is FYNNEI in the germline V gene. The CDR3 region has the DNA TGTGCCAGCAGTGGGGAGACGGGTTACGAGCAGTACTTC. Translating gives CASSGETGYEQYF.

J is TRBJ2-5 and V is TRBV6-1; TRBD1 agrees at 7 bases. The DNA end is more similar to TRBJ2-7, so the J call may be wrong. The V gene's germline CDR1 is MNHNS and CDR2 SASEGT. The CDR3 has 13 amino acids. The CDR3 region has the DNA TGTGCCAGCAGGGGGACAGTCTCCTACGAGCAGTACTTC. Translating it yields CASRGTVSYEQYF.

This clone was counted once. The chain has TRBV29-1 and TRBJ1-2; D remains ambiguous. CDR3 length equals 13 residues. The germline V gene has CDR1 SQVTM and CDR2 ANQGSEA. V lost 5 bases and J lost 8, with 18 bases in between. CDR3 region: CSVIWPRPYGYTF. The CDR3 region has the DNA TGCAGCGTTATCTGGCCCAGGCCCTACGGCTACACCTTC.

J is TRBJ2-1 and V is TRBV19, with 12 bases that match TRBD2. CDR3 length equals 18 residues. Germline V CDR1 and CDR2: LNHDA, SQIVND (reference sequence). V was clipped by 4 bases and J by 4 bases; unmatched bases: 11. The CDR3 DNA is TGTGCCAGTAGTAGGGAAAGGGGACTAGCGGGTTCTTACAATGAGCAGTTCTTC. It translates to CASSRERGLAGSYNEQFF.

As for this clone: Mismatch with germline at one junction end may stem from a read error. This chain connects TRBV7-9 to TRBJ2-7; 11 bases are shared with TRBD2. The CDR3 has 17 amino acids. Germline V gene sequence: CDR1 SEHNR, CDR2 FQNEAQ (reference sequence). This CDR3 reads CSSSLVLAGGITYEQYF. CDR3 in DNA: TGTTCCAGCAGCTTAGTCCTAGCGGGAGGCATTACCTACGAGCAGTACTTC.

V usage is TRBV9 and J usage is TRBJ2-1; D might be TRBD1 (7 bases). Trimming removed 4 bases at V and 6 bases at J, with 20 bases between. The CDR3 extends over 16 amino acids. From germline, CDR1 is SGDLS and CDR2 YYNGEE. This CDR3 is CASSPQGGRERNEQFF. In DNA form, the CDR3 reads TGTGCCAGCAGCCCTCAGGGGGGCAGGGAACGCAATGAGCAGTTCTTC.

The V gene is TRBV10-2, the J gene TRBJ2-7, with 9 bases identical to TRBD1. The CDR3 has 12 amino acids. CDR1 is WSHSY and CDR2 is SAAADI in the germline V gene. J gave up 5 bases and V 11 bases, and 7 bases lay outside the gene matches. CDR3 DNA: TGCGCCTCGGGACAGGGTTACAACGAGCAGTACTTC. Its translation is CASGQGYNEQYF.

V is TRBV27 and J is TRBJ2-7; a weak D match, TRBD2 (7 bases). V lost 6 bases, J lost 7 bases, and 16 bases lay in between. The germline CDR1 and CDR2 sequences are MNHEY and SMNVEV (reference sequence). This CDR3 spans 13 amino acids. This chain's CDR3 is CASRRVGGREQYF. The CDR3 DNA reads TGTGCCAGCAGGCGAGTCGGGGGGCGTGAGCAGTACTTC.

The CDR3 coding sequence is TGTGCCAGTACCCGGGGTGGAACGCAAGCTAACTATGGCTACACCTTC. Translation gives CASTRGGTQANYGYTF. The rearrangement uses TRBV19 and TRBJ1-2; D is undetermined. Germline loops: CDR1 LNHDA, CDR2 SQIVND (reference sequence). V gave up 7 bases and J gave up 0 bases, with 18 bases separating them. The CDR3 is 16 residues long.

The J gene is TRBJ2-2, the V gene TRBV7-2; D call uncertain. Germline lookup yields CDR1 SGHTA and CDR2 FQGNSA. The V end lost 1 base, the J end lost 1 base, and 4 bases lay between the germline ends. The CDR3 consists of 14 residues. In DNA, the CDR3 is TGTGCCAGCAGCTTAGGGCTGAACACCGGGGAGCTGTTTTTT. Protein product: CASSLGLNTGELFF.

This clone has a single count. This sequence joins TRBV5-4 and TRBJ2-2, with TRBD1 as a possible D gene (6 bases). Germline CDR1 SGHNT, CDR2 YYREEE (reference sequence). Trimming took off 8 bases at V and 7 bases at J, with 15 bases between the two ends. This CDR3 is built from 13 residues. This CDR3 is CASRSPGVGELFF. The CDR3 DNA sequence: TGTGCCAGTCGGTCCCCAGGGGTCGGGGAGCTGTTTTTT.

This clone was recorded once. This chain uses TRBV7-6 with TRBJ1-1; 8 positions agree with TRBD1. This CDR3 has 16 amino acids. CDR1 and CDR2 (germline): SGHVS, FNYEAQ. Losses at the gene ends were 0 bases for V and 5 bases for J; bases not matched to a gene: 8. As DNA, the CDR3 is TGTGCCAGCAGCTTAGCCCAGGACAGGGCGGGGACTGAAGCTTTCTTT. It codes for CASSLAQDRAGTEAFF.

The chain recombines TRBV19 with TRBJ2-5, with 7 bases lining up with TRBD2. The J call is in doubt because the DNA end fits TRBJ2-7 better. Germline V gives CDR1 LNHDA, CDR2 SQIVND (reference sequence). The CDR3 runs 16 residues. Here the CDR3 reads CASSISRSGDSYEQYF. Written as DNA, the CDR3 is TGTGCCAGTAGCATTTCCCGAAGCGGGGACTCCTACGAGCAGTACTTC.

This sequence joins TRBV10-3 and TRBJ2-1, with 14 bases aligning to TRBD2. Trimming removed 6 bases from V and 12 bases from J; junction bases left unmatched: 10. The CDR3 length is 15 residues. The V gene's germline CDR1 is ENHRY and CDR2 SYGVKD. This CDR3 is CAISTGLAGEYGQFF. CDR3 coding DNA: TGTGCCATCAGCACGGGACTAGCGGGAGAGTATGGGCAGTTCTTC.

V gene TRBV15 combines with J gene TRBJ2-7, with 10 bases aligning to TRBD2. The length of the CDR3 is 15 residues. J was trimmed by 9 bases and V by 0 bases; bases with no gene match: 8. Per germline, CDR1 LNHNV and CDR2 YYDKDF (reference sequence). The CDR3 nucleotides are TGTGCCACCAGCAGAGATGCTAGCGGGAGCTTGATGCAGTACTTC. Residues: CATSRDASGSLMQYF. Full variable domain (outside the CDR3, taken from reference TRBV15 and TRBJ2-7): DAMVIQNPRYQVTQFGKPVTLSCSQTLNHNVMYWYQQKSSQAPKLLFHYYDKDFNNEADTPDNFQSRRPNTSFCFLDIRSPGLGDTAMYLCATSRDASGSLMQYFGPGTRLTVT.

This clone has only a few counts. The chain is built from TRBV6-1 and TRBJ1-1; 8 nucleotides align to TRBD1. Germline values: CDR1 MNHNS, CDR2 SASEGT. V trimming: 3 bases; J trimming: 6 bases; junction bases outside the gene matches: 9. This CDR3 has 15 residues. Here the CDR3 DNA reads TGTGCCAGCAGTGACGGACAGGGCGGGAGCGCTGAAGCTTTCTTT. Amino acids: CASSDGQGGSAEAFF.

CDR3 loop: CASKDRGRNEQYF. CDR3 nucleotides: TGTGCCAGCAAGGACAGGGGACGGAACGAGCAGTACTTC. V gene TRBV2 combines with J gene TRBJ2-7, with TRBD1 matching over 9 bases. After removal of 7 bases from V and 5 bases from J, the junction contained 6 bases not matched to a gene. The CDR3 has 13 amino acids. Germline CDR1 and CDR2: SNHLY and FYNNEI.

The chain couples TRBV6-5 to TRBJ1-4; no clear D. Between the trimmed V and J ends, which lost 4 bases and 0 bases, there was a span of 3 bases. CDR3 length: 13 amino acids. Germline CDR1 and CDR2: MNHEY and SVGAGI. CDR3 bases: TGTGCCAGCAGTTTAACAACTAATGAAAAACTGTTTTTT. Protein sequence: CASSLTTNEKLFF.

With respect to this clone: A junction boundary mismatches the germline segment, possibly from a read error. The V and J genes are TRBV7-7 and TRBJ2-3, with D unresolved. CDR3 size: 13 residues. The V gene's germline CDR1 is SSHAT and CDR2 FNYEAQ (reference sequence). The CDR3: CASSLSPADTQYF. The CDR3 DNA is TGTGCTAGCAGCTTAAGCCCGGCAGATACGCAGTATTTT.

V usage is TRBV10-2 and J usage is TRBJ1-5; 12 nucleotides agree with TRBD1. The J segment lost 6 bases and the V segment lost 6 bases, leaving 9 bases of the junction unmatched. Looked up from germline, CDR1 is WSHSY and CDR2 is SAAADI. This CDR3 has 16 amino acids. DNA of the CDR3: TGCGCCAGCAGCATGCAGGGACAGGGGGCGGGTCAGCCCCAGCATTTT. Protein product: CASSMQGQGAGQPQHF.

The rearrangement joins TRBV19 to TRBJ2-2; D is possibly TRBD1 (6 bases). Germline V lookup: CDR1 LNHDA, CDR2 SQIVND (reference sequence). This CDR3 spans 17 amino acids. Trimming removed 3 bases at V and 1 base at J, with 15 bases between. The CDR3 is CASSIGLAGENTGELFF. The DNA of the CDR3 is TGTGCCAGTAGTATCGGGTTGGCAGGGGAGAACACCGGGGAGCTGTTTTTT.

CDR3 in DNA: TGTGCCAGCAGCCTTACGTCCGGGGGATCCTATGGCTACACCTTC. It yields the protein CASSLTSGGSYGYTF. The chain recombines TRBV5-4 with TRBJ1-2, with a weak D call TRBD1 (5 bases). Germline loops: CDR1 SGHNT, CDR2 YYREEE (reference sequence). Trimming pared 4 bases from V and 4 bases from J, leaving 17 bases between. The CDR3 contains 15 residues.

This chain joins TRBV10-3 and TRBJ2-5, with TRBD1 as a possible D gene (5 bases). The CDR3 runs 12 residues. Per germline, CDR1 ENHRY and CDR2 SYGVKD. Trimming left V 10 bases short and J 1 base short, with 10 bases between. CDR3 in DNA: TGTGCCACTAGACAGATCCAAGAGACCCAGTACTTC. The encoded protein is CATRQIQETQYF.

V usage is TRBV28 and J usage is TRBJ2-7; perhaps TRBD2 as D (6 bases). Germline V gives CDR1 MDHEN, CDR2 SYDVKM. V was pared by 5 bases and J by 5 bases, with 28 bases between. This CDR3 is built from 18 residues. The CDR3 is CASSPPRILATNIHEQYF. The DNA of the CDR3 is TGTGCCAGCAGTCCCCCCCGTATCCTAGCGACAAACATCCACGAGCAGTACTTC.

In its sample, this clone was seen a few times. The chain uses TRBV29-1 and TRBJ1-2; tentatively, D is TRBD1 (5 bases). The length of the CDR3 is 15 residues. CDR1 is SQVTM and CDR2 is ANQGSEA in the germline V gene. Trimming took 7 bases from V and 4 from J, leaving 22 bases between them. The CDR3 region has the DNA TGCAGCGCTCCGGCGGGGCCGGCATCAACCTATGGCTACACCTTC. Translated: CSAPAGPASTYGYTF.